Shown below are 20 T cell receptor beta chains from a single sample sequenced in a study of cytomegalovirus exposure and HLA in healthy donors. PCR involved 60 Vbeta and 13 Jbeta primers. Sequenced by immunoSEQ multiplex PCR; TCRdb stores in-frame clones only, minus some. The sample includes roughly 190,000 clones, approximately 82% of them seen just once. Sequenced sample: PBMCs. These receptors were taken from a woman aged 45 to 65 in good health and CMV-seropositive.

The chain's CDR3 is CASSLGQPLDYSPLHF. The CDR3 DNA sequence: TGCGCCAGCAGCTTGGGACAGCCCCTAGATTATTCACCCCTCCACTTT. The gene calls are TRBV5-1 and TRBJ1-6; TRBD1 might be the D (5 bases). The CDR3 contains 16 residues. Germline CDR1 SGHRS, CDR2 YFSETQ. The germline V and J ends were trimmed by 0 bases and 8 bases, with 15 bases remaining between them.

The rearrangement joins TRBV5-1 to TRBJ2-1; the match to TRBD2 covers 9 bases. CDR3 length: 17 residues. Trimming cost V 1 base and J 1 base; bases outside gene matches: 6. Germline V gene sequence: CDR1 SGHRS, CDR2 YFSETQ. The CDR3 DNA reads as TGCGCCAGCAGCTTGATGGCGGGGGGGCCATCCTACAATGAGCAGTTCTTC. It yields the protein CASSLMAGGPSYNEQFF.

The chain couples TRBV9 to TRBJ1-5; D is perhaps TRBD1 (5 bases). This CDR3 has 17 residues. Germline V gives CDR1 SGDLS, CDR2 YYNGEE. The V end was cut by 0 bases, the J end by 2 bases, with 15 bases between. CDR3 loop: CASSVAGAREGNQPQHF. In DNA form, the CDR3 reads TGTGCCAGCAGCGTAGCCGGGGCACGGGAGGGCAATCAGCCCCAGCATTTT.

The chain combines TRBV5-4 with TRBJ1-6; unclear D gene. Germline CDR1 is SGHNT and CDR2 is YYREEE (reference sequence). V was cut by 2 bases and J by 8 bases, with 17 bases left in between. The CDR3 spans 16 residues. As DNA, the CDR3 is TGTGCCAGCAGCTTTCTGGACTCGCCCGGGGATTCACCCCTCCACTTT. Translating it yields CASSFLDSPGDSPLHF.

V is TRBV6-4 and J is TRBJ2-1; 12 bases fit TRBD2. The length of the CDR3 is 13 residues. Germline assignment: CDR1 MRHNA and CDR2 SNTAGT. After removal of 6 bases from V and 7 bases from J, the junction contained 1 base not matched to a gene. The DNA of the CDR3 is TGTGCCAGCAGCCTAGCGGGGGGGAATGAGCAGTTCTTC. Encoded protein: CASSLAGGNEQFF.

The chain recombines TRBV27 with TRBJ1-6, with 8 positions matching TRBD1. CDR1 and CDR2 (germline): MNHEY, SMNVEV (reference sequence). J was trimmed by 7 bases and V by 6 bases; bases with no gene match: 8. This CDR3 comprises 15 residues. The CDR3 is CASRGQGLRNSPLHF. The CDR3 coding sequence is TGTGCCAGCAGAGGACAGGGTTTAAGGAATTCACCCCTCCACTTT.

CDR3 DNA: TGCGCCAGCAGCTTGGAGGGGGACAGGGGCGGCAATGAGCAGTTCTTC. Residues: CASSLEGDRGGNEQFF. The V call is TRBV5-1, the J call TRBJ2-1, with 10 positions matching TRBD1. The CDR3 is made up of 16 amino acids. Germline V gene sequence: CDR1 SGHRS, CDR2 YFSETQ. The V and J ends lost 0 bases and 6 bases, in that order; junction bases with no gene match: 6.

V and J are TRBV9 and TRBJ1-3; the D is unclear. Trimming shortened V by 4 bases and J by 4 bases, and 9 bases separated the two germline ends. CDR1 is SGDLS, CDR2 YYNGEE, per germline. This CDR3 comprises 13 residues. CDR3 residues: CASSTDWGNTIYF. The CDR3 DNA follows: TGTGCCAGCAGCACCGACTGGGGAAACACCATATATTTT.

This clone was counted once. V and J are TRBV29-1 and TRBJ2-5; D not resolved. The J call may be wrong; the DNA end is better matched by TRBJ2-7. This CDR3 comprises 11 residues. Germline V gives CDR1 SQVTM, CDR2 ANQGSEA. The CDR3 coding sequence is TGCAGCGTTGTGGCGGCCTACGAGCAGTACTTC. Protein: CSVVAAYEQYF.

This clone appeared a single time. The genes are TRBV27 and TRBJ1-1, with 7 bases lining up with TRBD1. The V and J ends lost 5 bases and 4 bases, in that order; junction bases with no gene match: 7. Per germline, CDR1 MNHEY and CDR2 SMNVEV (reference sequence). This CDR3 has 14 amino acids. CDR3 bases: TGTGCCAGCAGTATACAGGGGTTTTCCACTGAAGCTTTCTTT. Amino acids: CASSIQGFSTEAFF.

V is TRBV30 and J is TRBJ1-2; a possible D gene is TRBD1 (6 bases). The CDR3 is 12 residues long. The germline V gene has CDR1 GTSNPN and CDR2 SVGIG (reference sequence). V was clipped by 4 bases and J by 5 bases, with 11 bases between them. CDR3 loop: CAWTGVSYGYTF. The CDR3 DNA sequence: TGTGCCTGGACAGGGGTTAGTTATGGCTACACCTTC.

This clone was seen just once. V is TRBV6-4 and J is TRBJ2-3; D unclear. The germline V gene has CDR1 MRHNA and CDR2 SNTAGT. This CDR3 comprises 16 residues. Trimming took 0 bases from V and 2 from J, leaving 12 bases between them. The CDR3 sequence is CASSDSLSADTDTQYF. The CDR3 DNA reads TGTGCCAGCAGTGACTCACTATCGGCCGACACAGATACGCAGTATTTT.

This clone was observed once. This chain links TRBV4-1 with TRBJ2-5; D possibly corresponds to TRBD2 (6 bases). Trimming shortened V by 3 bases and J by 3 bases, and 17 bases separated the two germline ends. Germline values: CDR1 MGHRA, CDR2 YSYEKL. This CDR3 region has 16 residues. The CDR3: CASSQEGREGKETQYF. The CDR3 nucleotides are TGCGCCAGCAGCCAGGAGGGAAGGGAAGGTAAAGAGACCCAGTACTTC.

J is TRBJ2-5 and V is TRBV2, with D possibly being TRBD2 (6 bases). Germline V CDR1 and CDR2: SNHLY, FYNNEI. The CDR3 consists of 15 residues. V was cut by 2 bases and J by 2 bases, with 12 bases left in between. The CDR3 nucleotides are TGTGCCAGCAGTGAACTCGGTCTAGCGCAAGAGACCCAGTACTTC. Translated, it gives CASSELGLAQETQYF.

This clone was seen once. The gene calls are TRBV19 and TRBJ1-2, with 7 bases lining up with TRBD1. V was clipped by 6 bases and J by 4 bases; unmatched bases: 11. CDR1 LNHDA and CDR2 SQIVND come from the germline V gene (reference sequence). CDR3 length equals 15 residues. CDR3 in amino acids: CASSLGTETFYGYTF. The DNA for the CDR3 is TGTGCCAGTAGCCTGGGGACAGAAACATTCTATGGCTACACCTTC.

The rearrangement links TRBV19 to TRBJ1-2; the D is unclear. This CDR3 spans 12 amino acids. CDR1 and CDR2 from the germline V gene are LNHDA and SQIVND (reference sequence). V was clipped by 7 bases and J by 4 bases, with 10 bases between them. CDR3 residues: CASNPGVYGYTF. CDR3 in DNA: TGTGCCAGTAACCCTGGAGTCTATGGCTACACCTTC. The full variable domain, its missing parts supplied by reference TRBV19 and TRBJ1-2, is DGGITQSPKYLFRKEGQNVTLSCEQNLNHDAMYWYRQDPGQGLRLIYYSQIVNDFQKGDIAEGYSVSREKKESFPLTVTSAQKNPTAFYLCASNPGVYGYTFGSGTRLTVV.

The genes are TRBV29-1 and TRBJ1-1; TRBD1 matches at 9 bases. Germline V gives CDR1 SQVTM, CDR2 ANQGSEA. J lost 0 bases, V lost 4 bases, and 6 bases had no gene match. This CDR3 comprises 15 residues. The CDR3 DNA reads TGCAGCGTTGTCGGACAGGGGCCCATGAACACTGAAGCTTTCTTT. Protein: CSVVGQGPMNTEAFF.

The V call is TRBV5-4, the J call TRBJ2-1; unclear D gene. Germline CDR1 and CDR2: SGHNT and YYREEE (reference sequence). The V end lost 0 bases, the J end lost 6 bases, and 7 bases lay between the germline ends. There are 13 residues in the CDR3. DNA for the CDR3: TGTGCCAGCAGCTTGGGAGGTTCCAATGAGCAGTTCTTC. It translates to CASSLGGSNEQFF.

J is TRBJ2-7 and V is TRBV27; 7 bases align to TRBD1. This CDR3 region has 16 residues. Germline values: CDR1 MNHEY, CDR2 SMNVEV (reference sequence). Germline trimming cut 5 bases from V and 7 bases from J; bases unmatched to any gene: 17. The CDR3 DNA follows: TGTGCCAGCAGTAGAATACCGCAGGGGGTTTCGGGTGAGCAGTACTTC. Its translation: CASSRIPQGVSGEQYF.

V usage is TRBV4-3 and J usage is TRBJ1-2; 7 bases line up with TRBD1. CDR1 and CDR2 from the germline V gene are LGHNA and YSLEER. J lost 4 bases, V lost 0 bases, and 5 bases had no gene match. This CDR3 contains 15 residues. CDR3 sequence reads: CASSQDLTGVYGYTF. The CDR3 DNA is TGCGCCAGCAGCCAAGATCTCACAGGGGTCTATGGCTACACCTTC.